This is a list of T cell receptor beta chains from one sample in a study of blood T cell repertoires in COVID-19. Sequencing used immunoSEQ multiplex PCR; TCRdb keeps in-frame clones, though not all of them. This sample has about 230,000 clones, with around 88% found just once. The sequencing sample was made of PBMCs or T cells enriched from blood (not recorded which). The source is a woman aged 40 to 50 with acute COVID-19. Each CDR3 is given with its conserved first and last residue. D genes are given only for firm matches. The size entry is marked missing in some rows and otherwise reads once, few, many or a size class.

d_gene: NA; j_gene: TRBJ2-5; v_gene: TRBV11-2; abundance: NA; CDR3nt: TGTGCCAGCAGCTTAGAGGGGGGGCTCGGGGAGACCCAGTACTTC; CDR3aa: CASSLEGGLGETQYF
d_gene: TRBD2; j_gene: TRBJ2-5; v_gene: TRBV5-1; abundance: once; CDR3nt: TGCGCCAGCAGCGCCGGGACTAGCGGGAGGACCCAAGAGACCCAGTACTTC; CDR3aa: CASSAGTSGRTQETQYF
d_gene: NA; j_gene: TRBJ2-5; v_gene: TRBV5-1; abundance: NA; CDR3nt: TGCGCCAGCAGCTTGGCAGGGTTGAAGACCCAGTACTTC; CDR3aa: CASSLAGLKTQYF
d_gene: TRBD1; j_gene: TRBJ2-7; v_gene: TRBV28; abundance: once; CDR3nt: TGTGCCAGCAGTCAAACCGGGACAGGGGGCTACGAGCAGTACTTC; CDR3aa: CASSQTGTGGYEQYF
d_gene: NA; j_gene: TRBJ1-4; v_gene: TRBV24-1; abundance: NA; CDR3nt: TGTGCCACCAGTGATCCCGCCGGGGGGGCGAATGAAAAACTGTTTTTT; CDR3aa: CATSDPAGGANEKLFF
d_gene: TRBD1; j_gene: TRBJ1-3; v_gene: TRBV19; abundance: NA; CDR3nt: TGTGCCAGTAGTATAGCGGGACAGGGGATCTCTGGAAACACCATATATTTT; CDR3aa: CASSIAGQGISGNTIYF
d_gene: NA; j_gene: TRBJ2-1; v_gene: TRBV19; abundance: NA; CDR3nt: TGTGCCAGTAGTATTTGGGGCTGGGATGAGCAGTTCTTC; CDR3aa: CASSIWGWDEQFF
d_gene: NA; j_gene: TRBJ2-7; v_gene: TRBV7-2; abundance: NA; CDR3nt: TGTGCCAGCAGCTTTCCCGGGACTGTGAGCTCCTACGAGCAGTACTTC; CDR3aa: CASSFPGTVSSYEQYF
d_gene: NA; j_gene: TRBJ1-5; v_gene: TRBV7-2; abundance: NA; CDR3nt: TGTGCCAGCAGCTTAGCGGCAAATAGCAATCAGCCCCAGCATTTT; CDR3aa: CASSLAANSNQPQHF
d_gene: NA; j_gene: TRBJ1-3; v_gene: TRBV23-1; abundance: NA; CDR3nt: TGCGCCAGCAGTCCATACTTTACTGGAAACACCATATATTTT; CDR3aa: CASSPYFTGNTIYF
d_gene: TRBD1; j_gene: TRBJ1-6; v_gene: TRBV10-3; abundance: few; CDR3nt: TGTGCCATCAGCTACAGGGGCGTGAATTCACCCCTCCACTTT; CDR3aa: CAISYRGVNSPLHF
d_gene: TRBD1; j_gene: TRBJ2-6; v_gene: TRBV30; abundance: NA; CDR3nt: TGTGCCTGGAGTCAGGTACGGACAGGGGCCTCTGGGGCCAACGTCCTGACTTTC; CDR3aa: CAWSQVRTGASGANVLTF
d_gene: TRBD2; j_gene: TRBJ2-1; v_gene: TRBV30; abundance: NA; CDR3nt: TGTGCCTGGAGCCGGGCGGGACTAGGGAAATACAATGAGCAGTTCTTC; CDR3aa: CAWSRAGLGKYNEQFF
d_gene: TRBD1; j_gene: TRBJ1-2; v_gene: TRBV6-5; abundance: NA; CDR3nt: TGTGCCAGCAGTTACTCTTACCGGGACAGGCATGGCTACACCTTC; CDR3aa: CASSYSYRDRHGYTF
d_gene: NA; j_gene: TRBJ1-1; v_gene: TRBV6-5; abundance: NA; CDR3nt: TGTGCCAGCAGTTGGGGGGTAGGCACTGAAGCTTTCTTT; CDR3aa: CASSWGVGTEAFF
d_gene: TRBD1; j_gene: TRBJ1-2; v_gene: TRBV29-1; abundance: NA; CDR3nt: TGCAGCGTTGAGAGGGGACAGGGAGGGACCTTC; CDR3aa: CSVERGQGGTF
d_gene: TRBD1; j_gene: TRBJ1-3; v_gene: TRBV14; abundance: NA; CDR3nt: TGTGCCAGCAGCCAAGGAGGGGACAGGATCCTTACTTTGGCCCGGACCATATATTTT; CDR3aa: CASSQGGDRILTLARTIYF
d_gene: TRBD1; j_gene: TRBJ1-1; v_gene: TRBV10-3; abundance: NA; CDR3nt: TGTGCCATCAGACCGGGGACAGGTGAAGCTTTCTTT; CDR3aa: CAIRPGTGEAFF
d_gene: NA; j_gene: TRBJ2-5; v_gene: TRBV11-3; abundance: once; CDR3nt: TGTGCCAGCAGTCCCGGTTCAGAGACCCAGTACTTC; CDR3aa: CASSPGSETQYF
d_gene: NA; j_gene: TRBJ2-1; v_gene: TRBV30; abundance: once; CDR3nt: TGTGCCTGGACCCTATTCAATGAGCAGTTCTTC; CDR3aa: CAWTLFNEQFF
d_gene: TRBD1; j_gene: TRBJ1-1; v_gene: TRBV20-1; abundance: NA; CDR3nt: TGCAGTGCATGGACAGGGGCTGAAGCTTTCTTT; CDR3aa: CSAWTGAEAFF
d_gene: TRBD1; j_gene: TRBJ1-1; v_gene: TRBV3-1/TRBV3-2; abundance: NA; CDR3nt: TGTGCCAGCAGCCAGCCCGGGACAGACACTGAAGCTTTCTTT; CDR3aa: CASSQPGTDTEAFF
d_gene: NA; j_gene: TRBJ1-2; v_gene: TRBV2; abundance: NA; CDR3nt: TGTGCCAGCCGCCTTGAGGGTGGCTACACCTTC; CDR3aa: CASRLEGGYTF
d_gene: TRBD2; j_gene: TRBJ2-2; v_gene: TRBV5-4; abundance: once; CDR3nt: TGTGCCAGCAGCGTAAAACTAGCGCGCGCGAACACCGGGGAGCTGTTTTTT; CDR3aa: CASSVKLARANTGELFF